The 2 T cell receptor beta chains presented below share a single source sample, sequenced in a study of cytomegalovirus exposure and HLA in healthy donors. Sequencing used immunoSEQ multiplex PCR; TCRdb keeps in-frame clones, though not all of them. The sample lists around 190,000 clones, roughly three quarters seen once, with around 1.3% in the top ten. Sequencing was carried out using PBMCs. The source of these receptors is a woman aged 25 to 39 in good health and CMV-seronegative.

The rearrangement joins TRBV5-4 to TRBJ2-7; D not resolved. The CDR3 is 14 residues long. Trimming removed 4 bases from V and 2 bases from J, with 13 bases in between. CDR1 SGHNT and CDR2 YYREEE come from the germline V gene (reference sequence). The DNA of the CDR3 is TGTGCCAGCAGCGACCGGAGTGCCGCCTACGAGCAGTACTTC. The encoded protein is CASSDRSAAYEQYF.

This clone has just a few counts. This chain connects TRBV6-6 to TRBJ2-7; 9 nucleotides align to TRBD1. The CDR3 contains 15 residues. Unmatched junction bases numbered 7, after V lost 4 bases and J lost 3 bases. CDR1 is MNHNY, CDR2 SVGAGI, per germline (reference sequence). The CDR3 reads CASSWPGQGLYEQYF. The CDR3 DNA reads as TGTGCCAGCAGTTGGCCGGGACAGGGACTCTACGAGCAGTACTTC.